This TCR beta chain was found in a study of OX40 agonist ivuxolimab in advanced cancers. Study in general: The study gave patients intravenous ivuxolimab at 0.01 to 10 mg/kg every 2 weeks. Males comprised around 78% of the group, whose mean age was approximately 60 years (range 23 to 79). Prior therapy, whether anti-PD-1, anti-PD-L1 or anti-CTLA-4, was allowed, and roughly 40% had some.

This CDR3 is 14 amino acids long. The ends were cut back, 5 bases at V and 0 bases at J, with 10 bases in the middle. CDR1 is GTSNPN and CDR2 is SVGIG in the germline V gene (reference sequence). This table comes from immunoSEQ multiplex PCR, and its TCRdb copy is limited to in-frame clones, with some not included. The sample consists of tens of thousands of clones, 80% to 85% of them appearing once. Specimen: CD4+ or CD8+ T cells sorted from blood, collected in a trial of the OX40 agonist ivuxolimab. This receptor was taken from an adult with an advanced solid tumor such as melanoma, head and neck, liver or kidney cancer. The V and J genes are TRBV30 and TRBJ2-2; D is unresolved. This CDR3 reads CAWARLANTGELFF. CDR3 coding DNA: TGTGCCTGGGCCAGGCTCGCGAACACCGGGGAGCTGTTTTTT.